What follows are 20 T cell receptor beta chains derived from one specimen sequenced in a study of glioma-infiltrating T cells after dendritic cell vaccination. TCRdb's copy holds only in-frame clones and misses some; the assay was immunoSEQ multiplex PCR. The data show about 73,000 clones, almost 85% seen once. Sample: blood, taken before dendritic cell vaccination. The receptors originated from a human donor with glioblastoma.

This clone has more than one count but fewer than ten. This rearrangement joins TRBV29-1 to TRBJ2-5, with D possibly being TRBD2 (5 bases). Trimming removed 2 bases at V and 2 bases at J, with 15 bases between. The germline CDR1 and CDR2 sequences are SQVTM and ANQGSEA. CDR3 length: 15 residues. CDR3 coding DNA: TGCAGCGTTGAATGGTCGGAAGCGGTACAAGAGACCCAGTACTTC. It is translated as CSVEWSEAVQETQYF.

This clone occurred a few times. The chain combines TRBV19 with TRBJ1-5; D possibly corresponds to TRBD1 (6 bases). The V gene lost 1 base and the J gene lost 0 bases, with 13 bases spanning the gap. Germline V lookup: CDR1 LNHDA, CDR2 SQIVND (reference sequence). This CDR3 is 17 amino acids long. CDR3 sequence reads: CASSIGDGQPSNQPQHF. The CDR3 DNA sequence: TGTGCCAGTAGTATAGGCGACGGACAGCCTAGCAATCAGCCCCAGCATTTT.

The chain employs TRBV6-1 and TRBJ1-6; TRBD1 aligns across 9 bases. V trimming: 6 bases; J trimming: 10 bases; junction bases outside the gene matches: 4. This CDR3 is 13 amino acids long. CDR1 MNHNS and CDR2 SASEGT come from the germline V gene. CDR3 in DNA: TGTGCCAGCAGCCGACAGGGGGACTCACCCCTCCACTTT. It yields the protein CASSRQGDSPLHF.

The chain's CDR3 is CAPQMGGTSGGRGTDTQYF. In DNA, the CDR3 is TGCGCCCCACAGATGGGCGGGACTAGCGGGGGCCGTGGCACAGATACGCAGTATTTT. The J gene is TRBJ2-3, the V gene TRBV10-1; TRBD2 aligns across 14 bases. Unmatched junction bases numbered 17, after V lost 11 bases and J lost 1 base. The germline CDR1 and CDR2 sequences are WNHNN and SYGVQD (reference sequence). This CDR3 region has 19 residues.

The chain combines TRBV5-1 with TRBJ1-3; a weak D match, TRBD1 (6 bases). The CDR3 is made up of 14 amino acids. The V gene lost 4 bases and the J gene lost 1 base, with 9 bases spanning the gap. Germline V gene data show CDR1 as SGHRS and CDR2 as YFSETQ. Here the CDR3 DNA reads TGCGCCAGCAGCCCCGACAGGTCTGGAAACACCATATATTTT. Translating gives CASSPDRSGNTIYF.

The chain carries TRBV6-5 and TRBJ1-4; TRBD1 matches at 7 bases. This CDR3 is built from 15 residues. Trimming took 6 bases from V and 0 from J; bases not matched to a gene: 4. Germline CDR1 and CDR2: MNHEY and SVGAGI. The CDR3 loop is CASRRQGATNEKLFF. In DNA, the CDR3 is TGTGCCAGCAGACGACAGGGCGCAACTAATGAAAAACTGTTTTTT.

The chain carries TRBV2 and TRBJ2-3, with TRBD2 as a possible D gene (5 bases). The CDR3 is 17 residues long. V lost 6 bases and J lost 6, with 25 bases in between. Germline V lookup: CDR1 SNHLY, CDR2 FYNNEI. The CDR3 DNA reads TGTGCCAGCAGGCCTCGGCCGGGCCCGAGGGATGTCGATACGCAGTATTTT. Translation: CASRPRPGPRDVDTQYF.

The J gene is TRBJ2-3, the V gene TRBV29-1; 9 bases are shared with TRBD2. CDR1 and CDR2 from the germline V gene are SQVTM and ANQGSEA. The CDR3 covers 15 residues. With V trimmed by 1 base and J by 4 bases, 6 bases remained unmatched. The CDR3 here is CSVEVLAGNADTQYF. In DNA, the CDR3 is TGCAGCGTTGAAGTCCTAGCGGGAAACGCAGATACGCAGTATTTT.

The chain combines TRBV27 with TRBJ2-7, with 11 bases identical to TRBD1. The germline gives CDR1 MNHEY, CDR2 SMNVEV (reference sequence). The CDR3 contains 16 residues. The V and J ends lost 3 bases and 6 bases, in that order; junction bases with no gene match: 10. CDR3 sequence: CASSLRTGTGGIEQYF. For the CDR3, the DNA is TGTGCCAGCAGTTTGAGAACCGGGACAGGGGGTATCGAGCAGTACTTC.

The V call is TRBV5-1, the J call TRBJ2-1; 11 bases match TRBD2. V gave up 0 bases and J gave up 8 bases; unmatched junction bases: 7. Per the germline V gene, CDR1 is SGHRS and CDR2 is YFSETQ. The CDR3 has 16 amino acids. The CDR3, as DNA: TGCGCCAGCAGCTTGGAGTCTAGCGGGAGGCCCTATGAGCAGTTCTTC. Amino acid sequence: CASSLESSGRPYEQFF.

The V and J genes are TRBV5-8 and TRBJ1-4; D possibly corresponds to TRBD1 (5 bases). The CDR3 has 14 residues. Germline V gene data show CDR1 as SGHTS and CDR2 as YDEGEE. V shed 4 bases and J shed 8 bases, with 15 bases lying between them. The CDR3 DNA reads TGTGCCAGCAGCCAATACGGGGGGTTAGAAAAACTGTTTTTT. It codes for CASSQYGGLEKLFF. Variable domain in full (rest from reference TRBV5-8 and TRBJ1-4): EAGVTQSPTHLIKTRGQQATLRCSPISGHTSVYWYQQALGLGLQFLLWYDEGEERNRGNFPPRFSGRQFPNYSSELNVNALELEDSALYLCASSQYGGLEKLFFGSGTQLSVL.

CDR3 nucleotide sequence: TGTGCCAGCAGCCGGACTAGCGGGGGCACAGATACGCAGTATTTT. This encodes CASSRTSGGTDTQYF. The V call is TRBV7-9, the J call TRBJ2-3, with 12 bases matching TRBD2. Germline CDR1 reads SEHNR; CDR2 reads FQNEAQ (reference sequence). This CDR3 has 15 amino acids. Losses at the gene ends were 5 bases for V and 1 base for J; bases not matched to a gene: 1.

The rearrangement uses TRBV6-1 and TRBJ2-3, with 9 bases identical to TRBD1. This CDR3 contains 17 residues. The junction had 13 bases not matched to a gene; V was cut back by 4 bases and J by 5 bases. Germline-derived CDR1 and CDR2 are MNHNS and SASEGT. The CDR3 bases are TGTGCCAGCAGTGCAAGGACGAGCGGGACAGGGCTAGATACGCAGTATTTT. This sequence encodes CASSARTSGTGLDTQYF.

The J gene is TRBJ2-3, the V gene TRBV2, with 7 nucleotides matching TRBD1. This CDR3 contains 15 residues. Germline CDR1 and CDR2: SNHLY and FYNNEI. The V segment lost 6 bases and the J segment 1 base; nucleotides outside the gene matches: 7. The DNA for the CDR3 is TGTGCCAGCAGCAAAAACAGGGGTGGCACAGATACGCAGTATTTT. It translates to CASSKNRGGTDTQYF.

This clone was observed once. This CDR3 is CASSIDPIGTGGKREQYF. CDR3 coding DNA: TGTGCCAGTAGTATAGACCCGATTGGGACAGGGGGTAAACGGGAGCAGTACTTC. The chain is built from TRBV19 and TRBJ2-7, with 11 bases fitting TRBD1. This CDR3 comprises 18 residues. J was trimmed by 7 bases and V by 0 bases; bases with no gene match: 14. In germline, CDR1 is LNHDA, CDR2 SQIVND (reference sequence). Variable domain in full (rest from reference TRBV19 and TRBJ2-7): DGGITQSPKYLFRKEGQNVTLSCEQNLNHDAMYWYRQDPGQGLRLIYYSQIVNDFQKGDIAEGYSVSREKKESFPLTVTSAQKNPTAFYLCASSIDPIGTGGKREQYFGPGTRLTVT.

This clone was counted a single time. DNA for the CDR3: TGTGCCAGCAGCGACAGGGATGGCTATGGCTACACCTTC. Translated, it gives CASSDRDGYGYTF. This chain links TRBV6-5 with TRBJ1-2, with TRBD1 matching 7 bases. CDR1 MNHEY and CDR2 SVGAGI come from the germline V gene. The junction had 5 bases not matched to a gene; V was cut back by 6 bases and J by 4 bases. The CDR3 spans 13 residues.

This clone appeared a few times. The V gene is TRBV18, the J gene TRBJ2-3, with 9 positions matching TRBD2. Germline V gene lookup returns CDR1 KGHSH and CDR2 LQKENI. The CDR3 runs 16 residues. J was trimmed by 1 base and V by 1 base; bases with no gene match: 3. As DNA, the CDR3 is TGTGCCAGCTCACCACTTCCTAGCGGGGGCACAGATACGCAGTATTTT. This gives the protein CASSPLPSGGTDTQYF.

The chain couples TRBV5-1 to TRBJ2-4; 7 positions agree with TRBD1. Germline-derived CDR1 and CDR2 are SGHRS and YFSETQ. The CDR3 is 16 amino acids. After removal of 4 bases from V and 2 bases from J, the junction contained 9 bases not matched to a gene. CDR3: CASSQDKTGPKNIQYF. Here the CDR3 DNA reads TGCGCCAGCAGCCAAGATAAGACAGGGCCCAAAAACATTCAGTACTTC.

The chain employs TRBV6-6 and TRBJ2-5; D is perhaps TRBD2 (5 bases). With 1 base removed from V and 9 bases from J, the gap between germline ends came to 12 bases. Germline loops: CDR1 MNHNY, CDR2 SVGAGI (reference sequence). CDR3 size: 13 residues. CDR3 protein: CASSYFGLRAQYF. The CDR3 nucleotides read TGTGCCAGCAGTTACTTCGGGCTGAGGGCCCAGTACTTC.

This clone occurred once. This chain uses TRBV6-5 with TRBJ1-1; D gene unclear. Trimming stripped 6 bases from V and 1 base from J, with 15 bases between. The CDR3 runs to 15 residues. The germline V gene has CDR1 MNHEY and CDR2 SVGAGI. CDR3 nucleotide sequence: TGTGCCAGCAGAAATAGGTATAGCAGGAACACTGAAGCTTTCTTT. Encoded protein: CASRNRYSRNTEAFF.